These 29 T cell receptor beta chains were all obtained from the same sample, sequenced in a study of blood T cells in healthy people across ages. A sample-barcoded 5' primer and a J-beta primer mix were used in a second PCR of roughly 7 to 11 cycles. TCRdb re-analysed the 5' RACE reads in MiXCR, keeping a single row per CDR3 protein. The table shows roughly 800,000 distinct CDR3 sequences, with roughly 24% occurring only once. The sample also formed part of further work on T cells of mothers and their children.

Sequencing was performed on blood. These receptors came from a boy aged 5 to 17 in good health.

The chain uses TRBV20-1 and TRBJ2-1; 10 bases line up with TRBD2. The V gene end was trimmed by 3 bases and the J gene end by 4 bases; junction bases not matched to a gene: 6. This CDR3 is built from 15 residues. Per germline, CDR1 DFQATT and CDR2 SNEGSKA (reference sequence). The chain's CDR3 is CSARVASGGYNEQFF. In DNA form, the CDR3 reads TGCAGTGCTAGGGTAGCTAGCGGGGGTTACAATGAGCAGTTCTTC.

This clonotype appeared a few times. This chain joins TRBV19 and TRBJ2-4, with D possibly being TRBD1 (5 bases). The V gene lost 4 bases and the J gene lost 2 bases, with 9 bases spanning the gap. Germline V CDR1 and CDR2: LNHDA, SQIVND (reference sequence). This CDR3 spans 14 amino acids. The CDR3 spells CASSNQGSKNIQYF. The CDR3 DNA follows: TGTGCCAGTAGTAATCAGGGTTCCAAAAACATTCAGTACTTC. Drawing the rest from reference TRBV19 and TRBJ2-4, the complete variable domain is DGGITQSPKYLFRKEGQNVTLSCEQNLNHDAMYWYRQDPGQGLRLIYYSQIVNDFQKGDIAEGYSVSREKKESFPLTVTSAQKNPTAFYLCASSNQGSKNIQYFGAGTRLSVL.

This chain joins TRBV10-1 and TRBJ1-4; D unclear. The CDR3 loop spans 13 amino acids. Deletions cut 6 bases from V and 5 bases from J, with 10 bases between. Germline V gene data show CDR1 as WNHNN and CDR2 as SYGVQD (reference sequence). Written as DNA, the CDR3 is TGCGCCAGCAGCGAGAGTCCAAATGAAAAACTGTTTTTT. As protein: CASSESPNEKLFF.

This clonotype was observed a handful of times. Here the CDR3 reads CASSPPPGTVPYNIQYF. The CDR3 coding sequence is TGCGCCAGCAGCCCGCCTCCCGGGACTGTACCGTACAACATTCAGTACTTC. V and J are TRBV5-1 and TRBJ2-4; D possibly corresponds to TRBD2 (6 bases). V was shortened by 4 bases and J by 7 bases, with 24 bases between the two germline ends. Germline assignment: CDR1 SGHRS and CDR2 YFSETQ. The CDR3 has 17 amino acids. The full variable domain, in which reference TRBV5-1 and TRBJ2-4 provide the parts outside the CDR3, is KAGVTQTPRYLIKTRGQQVTLSCSPISGHRSVSWYQQTPGQGLQFLFEYFSETQRNKGNFPGRFSGRQFSNSRSEMNVSTLELGDSALYLCASSPPPGTVPYNIQYFGAGTRLSVL.

This clonotype came up a few times. The J gene is TRBJ2-2, the V gene TRBV2; a possible D gene is TRBD1 (6 bases). The ends were cut back, 3 bases at V and 1 base at J, with 15 bases in the middle. Looked up from germline, CDR1 is SNHLY and CDR2 is FYNNEI. The CDR3 contains 17 residues. The CDR3 reads CASSDLGARKNTGELFF. As DNA, the CDR3 is TGTGCCAGCAGTGATTTGGGGGCACGAAAGAACACCGGGGAGCTGTTTTTT.

This clonotype was detected a few times. The chain couples TRBV18 to TRBJ1-3, with unresolved D. The CDR3 runs to 16 residues. V lost 1 base and J lost 2, with 12 bases in between. The germline CDR1 and CDR2 sequences are KGHSH and LQKENI. The CDR3 DNA is TGTGCCAGCTCACCACGTACAGCGTTGACTGGAAACACCATATATTTT. Residues: CASSPRTALTGNTIYF.

The rearrangement joins TRBV12-3 or TRBV12-4 to TRBJ2-7; weak D call: TRBD1 (6 bases). The V and J ends lost 5 bases and 2 bases respectively, with 10 bases between them. The CDR3 length is 13 residues. CDR3 nucleotide sequence: TGTGCCAGCAGTCACACAGGGACCTACGAGCAGTACTTC. Translation: CASSHTGTYEQYF.

This chain joins TRBV29-1 and TRBJ2-6; D gene uncertain. Germline-derived CDR1 and CDR2 are SQVTM and ANQGSEA. This CDR3 comprises 14 residues. The V end was cut by 4 bases, the J end by 0 bases, with 7 bases between. DNA of the CDR3: TGCAGCGTTGGACAAACCTCTGGGGCCAACGTCCTGACTTTC. It is translated as CSVGQTSGANVLTF.

The chain combines TRBV2 with TRBJ2-5; possibly TRBD1 for D (5 bases). The germline V gene encodes CDR1 SNHLY and CDR2 FYNNEI. This CDR3 is 14 amino acids long. V shed 7 bases and J shed 5 bases, with 17 bases lying between them. The CDR3 sequence: CASKGANSRETQYF. The CDR3 DNA is TGTGCCAGCAAAGGGGCCAACAGTAGGGAGACCCAGTACTTC.

In this sample, this clonotype turned up a few times. The genes are TRBV2 and TRBJ2-2; possibly TRBD1 for D (8 bases). Trimming cost V 7 bases and J 0 bases, with 12 bases left between them. Germline assignment: CDR1 SNHLY and CDR2 FYNNEI. The CDR3 consists of 15 residues. The CDR3 is CASITGGANTGELFF. In DNA, the CDR3 is TGTGCCAGCATAACAGGGGGGGCGAACACCGGGGAGCTGTTTTTT. The full variable domain, with the rest looked up from reference TRBV2 and TRBJ2-2, is EPEVTQTPSHQVTQMGQEVILRCVPISNHLYFYWYRQILGQKVEFLVSFYNNEISEKSEIFDDQFSVERPDGSNFTLKIRSTKLEDSAMYFCASITGGANTGELFFGEGSRLTVL.

DNA for the CDR3: TGTGCCAGCAGCTACCTCTCGACAGGGTTGAGCGAGCAGTACGTC. Amino acids: CASSYLSTGLSEQYV. The chain joins TRBV28 to TRBJ2-5; 7 positions agree with TRBD1. The J call is in doubt because the DNA end fits TRBJ2-7 better. This CDR3 region has 15 residues. Germline loops: CDR1 MDHEN, CDR2 SYDVKM.

The V gene is TRBV4-2, the J gene TRBJ2-4; the D is unclear. Germline V CDR1 and CDR2: LGHNA, YNFKEQ. V was cut by 6 bases and J by 7 bases, with 13 bases left in between. The CDR3 covers 13 residues. CDR3 bases: TGTGCCAGCAGGGCGGACGGAAGCAACATTCAGTACTTC. It encodes CASRADGSNIQYF.

V is TRBV12-3 or TRBV12-4 and J is TRBJ2-7; 11 nucleotides agree with TRBD2. The V and J ends lost 4 bases and 6 bases, in that order; junction bases with no gene match: 8. This CDR3 is built from 15 residues. In DNA form, the CDR3 reads TGTGCCAGCAGTTCTATTAGCGGGGGGGCCGGCGAGCAGTACTTC. Its protein is CASSSISGGAGEQYF.

This clonotype turned up a few times. V is TRBV9 and J is TRBJ1-2; 9 nucleotides align to TRBD1. V gave up 3 bases and J gave up 8 bases; unmatched junction bases: 8. This CDR3 region has 14 residues. Per the germline V gene, CDR1 is SGDLS and CDR2 is YYNGEE. The CDR3 spells CASSGTGTGRGYTF. CDR3 coding DNA: TGTGCCAGCAGCGGTACCGGGACAGGGCGAGGCTACACCTTC.

J is TRBJ1-6 and V is TRBV5-1; D unresolved. This CDR3 spans 13 amino acids. Germline V gives CDR1 SGHRS, CDR2 YFSETQ. V was pared by 0 bases and J by 10 bases, with 8 bases between. DNA for the CDR3: TGCGCCAGCAGCTTGGGTACTGTATCACCCCTCCACTTT. Protein product: CASSLGTVSPLHF.

J is TRBJ2-2 and V is TRBV15; TRBD2 aligns across 7 bases. This CDR3 has 18 amino acids. Germline V gene lookup returns CDR1 LNHNV and CDR2 YYDKDF (reference sequence). V shed 0 bases and J 7 bases; nucleotides not matched to a gene: 14. The CDR3 DNA is TGTGCCACCAGCAGAGATCTAGGCGGGAGATGGTTCAGCGGGGAGCTGTTTTTT. Amino acids: CATSRDLGGRWFSGELFF.

This chain uses TRBV7-2 with TRBJ2-7; D gene unclear. Germline CDR1 SGHTA, CDR2 FQGNSA. Trimming took 3 bases from V and 9 from J, leaving 12 bases between them. This CDR3 spans 12 amino acids. The CDR3 DNA is TGTGCCAGCAGCTTCGCCCAATCGGGGCAGTACTTC. Amino acid sequence: CASSFAQSGQYF.

This clonotype was counted only a few times. The J gene is TRBJ1-2, the V gene TRBV5-1; D is uncertain. This CDR3 has 12 residues. The V end was cut by 4 bases, the J end by 8 bases, with 12 bases between. From germline, CDR1 is SGHRS and CDR2 YFSETQ. The DNA of the CDR3 is TGCGCCAGCAGCCCGCAGGAGGGAGGCTACACCTTC. It specifies CASSPQEGGYTF.

The genes are TRBV20-1 and TRBJ2-2; D remains unclear. This CDR3 has 14 amino acids. V was trimmed by 1 base and J by 2 bases, leaving 8 bases between them. The germline CDR1 and CDR2 sequences are DFQATT and SNEGSKA (reference sequence). The CDR3 protein is CSARATDNTGELFF. The CDR3 nucleotides are TGCAGTGCTAGAGCTACAGACAACACCGGGGAGCTGTTTTTT.

This clonotype has a handful of counts. The J gene is TRBJ2-7, the V gene TRBV6-1; 9 nucleotides line up with TRBD2. The CDR3 contains 14 residues. The germline V gene has CDR1 MNHNS and CDR2 SASEGT. Trimming took 4 bases from V and 5 from J; bases not matched to a gene: 6. In DNA, the CDR3 is TGTGCCAGCAGTGCCGGGACTAGCACCAACGAGCAGTACTTC. Protein product: CASSAGTSTNEQYF.

This clonotype was seen more than once but under ten times. Compared with germline, one end of the junction differs, possibly owing to a read error. The genes are TRBV6-1 and TRBJ1-1; D is undetermined. Germline assignment: CDR1 MNHNS and CDR2 SASEGT. This CDR3 has 15 residues. DNA of the CDR3: TGTACCAGCAGTGACGGTAGGCGGACGAACACTGAAGCTTTCTTT. This sequence encodes CTSSDGRRTNTEAFF.

The table lists this clonotype with a count of one. This chain links TRBV18 with TRBJ1-3; 7 bases are a match to TRBD1. This CDR3 is built from 16 residues. The V segment lost 3 bases and the J segment 2 bases; nucleotides outside the gene matches: 7. Germline-derived CDR1 and CDR2 are KGHSH and LQKENI. In DNA, the CDR3 is TGTGCCAGCTCACCTCGGGACAGCATCCCTGGAAACACCATATATTTT. Protein sequence: CASSPRDSIPGNTIYF.

Regarding this clonotype: The junction differs from germline at one of its ends, possibly a read error. V gene TRBV14 combines with J gene TRBJ2-5, with 8 bases that match TRBD2. This CDR3 is 14 amino acids long. Germline V CDR1 and CDR2: SGHDN, FVKESK. CDR3 nucleotide sequence: TGTGCCAGCAGTCCGAGCGGGGGTGACGAGATCCAGTACTTC. Amino acids: CASSPSGGDEIQYF.

In this sample, this clonotype turned up once. V is TRBV29-1 and J is TRBJ1-4; TRBD1 matches at 7 bases. The CDR3 spans 12 residues. The J segment lost 8 bases and the V segment lost 4 bases, leaving 4 bases of the junction unmatched. Germline V gene lookup returns CDR1 SQVTM and CDR2 ANQGSEA. DNA for the CDR3: TGCAGCGTTGGAGACAGGGTAGAAAAACTGTTTTTT. Translation: CSVGDRVEKLFF.

This clonotype was observed a few times. This chain connects TRBV28 to TRBJ2-7; 7 bases map to TRBD1. There are 15 residues in the CDR3. Unmatched junction bases numbered 14, after V lost 6 bases and J lost 6 bases. Germline V gene data show CDR1 as MDHEN and CDR2 as SYDVKM. The CDR3 sequence: CASRGDRTTGSEQYF. CDR3 coding DNA: TGTGCCAGCAGGGGGGACAGAACAACGGGGTCCGAGCAGTACTTC.

This clonotype was seen more than once but under ten times. The rearrangement joins TRBV16 to TRBJ1-2; no clear D. There are 14 residues in the CDR3. V lost 3 bases and J 2 bases, leaving 10 bases between the germline ends. The germline gives CDR1 KGHSY, CDR2 FQNENV. CDR3 sequence: CASSHSPKNYGYTF. As DNA, the CDR3 is TGTGCCAGCAGCCATTCCCCGAAAAACTATGGCTACACCTTC.

This clonotype was counted at least ten times. This sequence joins TRBV29-1 and TRBJ1-1; D is unresolved. Trimming cost V 4 bases and J 6 bases, with 9 bases left between them. The CDR3 has 11 residues. In germline, CDR1 is SQVTM, CDR2 ANQGSEA. The CDR3 loop is CSVGTISEAFF. The DNA of the CDR3 is TGCAGCGTTGGAACGATCTCTGAAGCTTTCTTT.

The chain links TRBV29-1 to TRBJ2-4; D could derive from TRBD1 or TRBD2 (5 bases each). Per germline, CDR1 SQVTM and CDR2 ANQGSEA. Trimming cost V 7 bases and J 4 bases, with 14 bases left between them. This CDR3 is 13 amino acids long. The CDR3 sequence is CSAARGAKNIQYF. The CDR3, as DNA: TGCAGCGCTGCTAGGGGAGCGAAAAACATTCAGTACTTC.

This clonotype has ten or more counts. The rearrangement joins TRBV27 to TRBJ1-1, with D unresolved. Germline CDR1 and CDR2: MNHEY and SMNVEV (reference sequence). V lost 7 bases and J 3 bases, leaving 18 bases between the germline ends. The CDR3 runs to 15 residues. CDR3 bases: TGTGCCAGCACCCCGGGTCTTGGAAGGGACACTGAAGCTTTCTTT. Translated, it gives CASTPGLGRDTEAFF.